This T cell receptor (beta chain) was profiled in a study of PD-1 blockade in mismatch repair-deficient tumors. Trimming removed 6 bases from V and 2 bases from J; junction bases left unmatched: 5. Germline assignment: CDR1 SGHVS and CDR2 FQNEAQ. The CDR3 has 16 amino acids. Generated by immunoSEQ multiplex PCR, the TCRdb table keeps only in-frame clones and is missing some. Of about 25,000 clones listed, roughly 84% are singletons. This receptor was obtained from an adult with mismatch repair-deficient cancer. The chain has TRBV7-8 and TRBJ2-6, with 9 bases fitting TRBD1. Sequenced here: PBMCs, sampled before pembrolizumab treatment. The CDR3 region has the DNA TGTGCCAGCAGACCACAGGGGGCGGCTGGGGCCAACGTCCTGACTTTC. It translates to CASRPQGAAGANVLTF.